The clone carrying this T cell receptor (beta chain) came up a few times. Its antigen is still unknown. The assay was immunoSEQ multiplex PCR, and TCRdb's table has in-frame clones only and misses some. The profile shows tens of thousands of clones, 74% of them singletons. This CDR3 has 16 amino acids. The J segment lost 4 bases and the V segment lost 0 bases, leaving 4 bases of the junction unmatched. Germline CDR1 and CDR2: SGHRS and YFSETQ. These data originate in a study of vaccination effects on CD4 cells after COVID-19. Whole-study findings and limits: Marked clonal contraction was seen in infection- and vaccine-induced clones late after vaccination.

Sequencing followed a ViraFEST assay step that expanded antigen-specific CD4+ T cells with viral peptide pools. CD4+ T cell isolation took place after nine to eleven days of culture. Two doses of BNT162b2 or mRNA-1273 vaccine were administered to participants. After approximately 2 million PBMC were placed in each well, they were cultured with about 10 IU/ml IL-2 and roughly 10 ug/ml peptides. The sequence was obtained from a human donor who received a COVID-19 vaccine. The J gene is TRBJ1-3, the V gene TRBV5-1, with TRBD1 identical over 10 bases. The sample consisted of CD4+ T cells from PBMCs cultured with HCoV-OC43 spike peptides, taken after COVID-19 vaccination. Stated subset: HCoV-OC43 spike overlapping peptide pool stimulation. CDR3 loop: CASSLATGGTGNTIYF. The DNA for the CDR3 is TGCGCCAGCAGCTTGGCGACAGGGGGCACGGGAAACACCATATATTTT.